Listed below are T cell receptor beta chains from one sample, sequenced in a study of CD8 T cells in Susac syndrome. TCRdb reanalysed the immunoSEQ multiplex PCR reads using MiXCR and keeps one entry per CDR3 protein. The repertoire includes about 130,000 distinct CDR3 sequences, about 94% of them detected once, and around 0.12% sits in the top ten. Sequencing was performed on CD4+ T cells from PBMCs. The receptors were gathered from a human donor with multiple sclerosis. Both conserved end residues are part of each CDR3. Each record gives: J gene, clone size, V gene, D gene, CDR3 DNA, CDR3 protein. A D gene is named only where the DNA matches it firmly. Clone size is stated in some rows and not others, as once, few, many or a class when expanded.

TRBJ2-2 | . | TRBV7-6 | . | TGTGCCAGCAGCTTAGTCCGACAGGGCCCGGGAGTGGCCGGGGAGCTGTTTTTT | CASSLVRQGPGVAGELFF
TRBJ2-7 | . | TRBV6-5 | TRBD2 | TGTGCCAGCAGCATCACCGGCGGGGGGACCTACGAGCAGTACTTC | CASSITGGGTYEQYF
TRBJ2-5 | . | TRBV7-9 | . | TGTGCCAGCAGCTTAGCAGAGTTCCAAGAGACCCAGTACTTC | CASSLAEFQETQYF
TRBJ1-2 | . | TRBV7-3 | TRBD1 | TGTGCCAGCAGCCGTGGCTCCAACAGGGGATACACCTTC | CASSRGSNRGYTF
TRBJ2-3 | . | TRBV9 | . | TGTGCCAGCAGCGTATCAGTCACAGATACGCAGTATTTT | CASSVSVTDTQYF
TRBJ1-2 | . | TRBV18 | . | TGTGCCAGCTCACCACCGGGACACCCTAATGGCTACACCTTC | CASSPPGHPNGYTF
TRBJ2-1 | . | TRBV7-9 | . | TGTGCCAGCAGCAATCTAGAATTAGTCGTCAATGAGCAGTTCTTC | CASSNLELVVNEQFF
TRBJ1-1 | once | TRBV27 | TRBD1 | TGTGCCAGCAGTACACAGGGGGCAGGGAGGACTGAAGCTTTCTTT | CASSTQGAGRTEAFF
TRBJ1-1 | once | TRBV29-1 | . | TGCAGCGCCGCCGTTGGGGGTGGAGGCACTGAAGCTTTCTTT | CSAAVGGGGTEAFF
TRBJ1-1 | . | TRBV2 | . | TGTGCCAGCAGGAGGACGGATGGGAACACTGAAGCTTTCTTT | CASRRTDGNTEAFF
TRBJ1-2 | . | TRBV12-3/TRBV12-4 | . | TGTGCCAGCAGTAGTACTTCGCTCTATGGCTACACCTTC | CASSSTSLYGYTF
TRBJ1-6 | . | TRBV30 | . | TGTGCCTGGAAGGTTAAGGGTTGGGAATCACCCCTCCACTTT | CAWKVKGWESPLHF
TRBJ1-1 | once | TRBV29-1 | . | TGCAGCGTTCTCCGGGAAGGCACTGAAGCTTTCTTT | CSVLREGTEAFF
TRBJ2-7 | few | TRBV19 | TRBD1 | TGTGCCAGTAGTCTAGTCGGGACAGCTCAAGAGCAGTACTTC | CASSLVGTAQEQYF
TRBJ1-5 | . | TRBV30 | . | TGTGCCTGGAGTGTACCTGGCCCAGGGCCCCAGCATTTT | CAWSVPGPGPQHF
TRBJ2-1 | . | TRBV29-1 | . | TGCAGCGTCGAAGCGAGAAATGAGCAGTTCTTC | CSVEARNEQFF
TRBJ1-1 | . | TRBV6-1 | . | TGTGCCAGCACCCCTTCGGGGTCCCGACCGAACACTGAAGCTTTCTTT | CASTPSGSRPNTEAFF
TRBJ1-1 | few | TRBV9 | . | TGTGCCAGCAGCCCTCAGGGGACACTGAACACTGAAGCTTTCTTT | CASSPQGTLNTEAFF
TRBJ2-1 | . | TRBV25-1 | TRBD2 | TGTGCCACCCAAGCGGGAGGGCCGATTTCCTCCTACAATGAGCAGTTCTTC | CATQAGGPISSYNEQFF
TRBJ1-1 | . | TRBV4-1 | . | TGCGCCAGCAGCCCCCGCCTGAGAGACACTGAAGCTTTCTTT | CASSPRLRDTEAFF
TRBJ2-5 | . | TRBV6-2/TRBV6-3 | . | TGTGCCAGCAGTCCCCACTCCTCGGGCCAAGAGACCCAGTACTTC | CASSPHSSGQETQYF
TRBJ2-1 | . | TRBV6-1 | TRBD1 | TGTGCCAGCACCCCAGGGGGTCGACTCTACAATGAGCAGTTCTTC | CASTPGGRLYNEQFF
TRBJ1-5 | . | TRBV19 | . | TGTGCCAGTAGGCAACCGGGACGGCGCAATCAGCCCCAGCATTTT | CASRQPGRRNQPQHF
TRBJ1-4 | . | TRBV5-1 | TRBD1 | TGCGCCAGCAGATACGGGACAGGGGATGAAAAACTGTTTTTT | CASRYGTGDEKLFF
TRBJ2-4 | many | TRBV5-8 | . | TGTGCCAGCAGCTTCCAATCAGCCAAAAACATTCAGTACTTC | CASSFQSAKNIQYF
TRBJ1-2 | . | TRBV10-3 | TRBD1 | TGTGCCATCAGTCTAGACAGGGGGGACTATGGCTACACCTTC | CAISLDRGDYGYTF
TRBJ2-3 | . | TRBV19 | . | TGTGCCAGTAGTATAAGTCCACAGTCATCTAGCACAGATACGCAGTATTTT | CASSISPQSSSTDTQYF
TRBJ1-2 | . | TRBV7-9 | TRBD1 | TGTGCCAGCAGCCAAGGGACAGGGGAGTTTAGCTATGGCTACACCTTC | CASSQGTGEFSYGYTF
TRBJ2-4 | . | TRBV12-3/TRBV12-4 | . | TGTGCCAGCACCCTAACGGGGGCCATTCAGTACTTC | CASTLTGAIQYF
TRBJ2-1 | . | TRBV30 | TRBD1 | TGTGCCTGGACCGGGACAGGGCAATACAATGAGCAGTTCTTC | CAWTGTGQYNEQFF
TRBJ1-6 | . | TRBV2 | TRBD1 | TGTGCCAGCAGGGCGCCAAAAGGACAGGGGTCTTCACCCCTCCACTTT | CASRAPKGQGSSPLHF
TRBJ2-2 | . | TRBV12-3/TRBV12-4 | . | TGTGCCAGCAGCAGGCAGAGCACCGGGGAGCTGTTTTTT | CASSRQSTGELFF
TRBJ2-1 | once | TRBV30 | . | TGTGCCTGGAGTGGTATCTACAATGAGCAGTTCTTC | CAWSGIYNEQFF
TRBJ2-1 | . | TRBV9 | . | TGTGCCAGCAGCGTAGACCTAGCGAACGGAGTAGATGAGCAGTTCTTC | CASSVDLANGVDEQFF
TRBJ2-7 | . | TRBV20-1 | TRBD2 | TGCAGTGCCTGGACTAGCGGCTCCTACGAGCAGTACTTC | CSAWTSGSYEQYF
TRBJ1-1 | . | TRBV18 | . | TGTGCCAGCTCACCCGAAAATCTTCCGAACACTGAAGCTTTCTTT | CASSPENLPNTEAFF
TRBJ1-5 | . | TRBV12-5 | . | TGTGCCTCCCTCGGGACCGATAATCAGCCCCAGCATTTT | CASLGTDNQPQHF
TRBJ2-7 | . | TRBV7-8 | TRBD1 | TGTGCCAGCAGCCCTTATCGACAGGGGGCTTACGAGCAGTACTTC | CASSPYRQGAYEQYF
TRBJ2-4 | . | TRBV28 | . | TGTGCCAGCAATGACAGAATGGGCATTCAGTACTTC | CASNDRMGIQYF
TRBJ2-3 | . | TRBV6-5 | . | TGTGCCAGCAGTTACTCGTTACAGGTGCCAGATACGCAGTATTTT | CASSYSLQVPDTQYF
TRBJ1-5 | once | TRBV5-5 | . | TGTGCCAGCAGCTTGGTGGGGCAGGGGATAGACAATCAGCCCCAGCATTTT | CASSLVGQGIDNQPQHF
TRBJ1-3 | once | TRBV6-2/TRBV6-3 | . | TGTGCCAGCAGTTACCTAGGCGGTACTGGAAACACCATATATTTT | CASSYLGGTGNTIYF
TRBJ1-6 | . | TRBV7-9 | . | TGTGCCAGCAGCTCGAGGGCCACAGTTAATTCACCCCTCCACTTT | CASSSRATVNSPLHF
TRBJ1-6 | . | TRBV12-3/TRBV12-4 | . | TGTGCCAGCAGTTTTGCACCGGATTCACCCCTCCACTTT | CASSFAPDSPLHF
TRBJ2-1 | . | TRBV5-1 | TRBD2 | TGCGCCAGCAGCCCGGGACTAGCGGGAATCAATGAGCAGTTCTTC | CASSPGLAGINEQFF
TRBJ2-4 | . | TRBV5-1 | . | TGCGCCAGCAGCTTGAGAGGAACTCCAGGAGACATTCAGTACTTC | CASSLRGTPGDIQYF
TRBJ1-2 | . | TRBV7-2 | . | TGTGCCAGCAGCTTAGGAGGGACCCAGGGGGGCTACACCTTC | CASSLGGTQGGYTF
TRBJ2-2 | . | TRBV5-1 | . | TGCGCCAGCAGCTTGACAGGCATTATCCCCGGGGAGCTGTTTTTT | CASSLTGIIPGELFF
TRBJ1-5 | . | TRBV18 | . | TGTGCCAGCTCAGAGCAGCTAAATCAGCCCCAGCATTTT | CASSEQLNQPQHF
TRBJ1-5 | . | TRBV12-3/TRBV12-4 | TRBD1 | TGTGCCAGCAGTTCCAAAGGGCAGGGGGTTCAGCCCCAGCATTTT | CASSSKGQGVQPQHF
TRBJ2-3 | . | TRBV7-3 | . | TGTGCCAGCAGCCCCGGGCTAGGAAACACAGATACGCAGTATTTT | CASSPGLGNTDTQYF
TRBJ1-6 | . | TRBV3-1 | TRBD1 | TGTGCCAGCAGCCTAAGAACCGGGACAGGGGAATCACCCCTCCACTTT | CASSLRTGTGESPLHF